The sequence of this T cell receptor beta chain was determined in a study of blood T cell repertoires in COVID-19. Study context: Acute and convalescent COVID-19 samples came from the United States, Italy and Spain. The cDNA or gDNA used as material had been derived from T cells, B-cell-depleted T cells, or PBMCs.

Original methodology: Estimation of nucleated cell counts relied on the amplification of reference gene primers. Repertoires were generated with immunoSEQ multiplex PCR, while TCRdb's copy carries only in-frame clones and drops some. That table supplies the V and J calls and clone size; D and trimming were determined from the DNA. Among roughly 86,000 clones listed, about nine tenths were seen once. The CDR3 length is 15 residues. V was cut by 8 bases and J by 8 bases, with 22 bases left in between. Germline loops: CDR1 MDHEN, CDR2 SYDVKM. The J gene is TRBJ2-1, the V gene TRBV28, with D possibly TRBD2 on 6 matching bases. The TCR sequence derives from a woman in her forties or fifties in a cohort sampled during active COVID-19. The material sequenced was peripheral blood. CDR3: CASSEAAGTYDEQFF. The CDR3 DNA sequence: TGTGCCAGCTCCGAGGCGGCAGGGACTTACGATGAGCAGTTCTTC.